A selection of T cell receptor beta chains follows, all from one sample in a study of blood T cell repertoires in COVID-19. Data came from immunoSEQ multiplex PCR; TCRdb stores just in-frame clones and leaves some out. Of approximately 330,000 clones listed, roughly 90% are singletons. The sample taken for sequencing was peripheral blood. These receptor sequences come from a woman aged 40 to 49 with COVID-19, enrolled during active disease. Both conserved end residues are part of each CDR3. The order of the fields is D gene, J gene, clone size, V gene, CDR3 protein, CDR3 DNA. D genes are given only for firm matches. Rows may omit the clone size; those that give it use once, few, many or a size class.

D: TRBD1
J: TRBJ1-3
size: once
V: TRBV7-2
CDR3: CASSLDPGQATISGNTIYF
DNA: TGTGCCAGCAGCTTAGACCCGGGACAGGCAACGATCTCTGGAAACACCATATATTTT

D: -
J: TRBJ1-1
size: -
V: TRBV3-1/TRBV3-2
CDR3: CASSQIGQTEAFF
DNA: TGTGCCAGCAGCCAAATAGGACAGACTGAAGCTTTCTTT

D: TRBD1
J: TRBJ2-7
size: -
V: TRBV18
CDR3: CASSPATGPLYEQYF
DNA: TGTGCCAGCTCACCAGCGACAGGGCCCCTCTACGAGCAGTACTTC

D: TRBD1
J: TRBJ2-7
size: -
V: TRBV7-9
CDR3: CASSQGQGSYEQYF
DNA: TGTGCCAGCAGCCAGGGACAGGGCTCCTACGAGCAGTACTTC

D: -
J: TRBJ2-3
size: -
V: TRBV5-1
CDR3: CASSIRPYHAEGTDTQYF
DNA: TGCGCCAGCAGCATCCGACCCTACCACGCAGAGGGCACAGATACGCAGTATTTT

D: TRBD2
J: TRBJ2-3
size: -
V: TRBV5-1
CDR3: CASSLSGGGRTDTQYF
DNA: TGCGCCAGCAGCTTATCTGGCGGGGGGCGCACAGATACGCAGTATTTT

D: -
J: TRBJ1-1
size: -
V: TRBV27
CDR3: CASSFVPRNTEAFF
DNA: TGTGCCAGCAGTTTTGTCCCGAGGAACACTGAAGCTTTCTTT

D: -
J: TRBJ2-2
size: -
V: TRBV6-2/TRBV6-3
CDR3: CASSGTRRITYTGELFF
DNA: TGTGCCAGCAGTGGCACCAGGCGAATCACTTACACCGGGGAGCTGTTTTTT

D: TRBD2
J: TRBJ2-3
size: once
V: TRBV19
CDR3: CGAGDTQYF
DNA: TGTGGAGCGGGGGATACGCAGTATTTT

D: -
J: TRBJ1-5
size: -
V: TRBV4-1
CDR3: CASSQEYGNQPQHF
DNA: TGCGCCAGCAGCCAGGAGTATGGCAATCAGCCCCAGCATTTT

D: TRBD1
J: TRBJ1-1
size: -
V: TRBV5-1
CDR3: CASSLFGQGDTEAFF
DNA: TGCGCCAGCAGCCTCTTCGGACAGGGGGACACTGAAGCTTTCTTT

D: TRBD1
J: TRBJ1-2
size: once
V: TRBV27
CDR3: CASSLIGTASYGYTF
DNA: TGTGCCAGCAGTTTAATAGGGACAGCATCCTATGGCTACACCTTC

D: -
J: TRBJ2-7
size: -
V: TRBV7-9
CDR3: CASSLAWGAYEQYF
DNA: TGTGCCAGCAGCTTAGCGTGGGGGGCCTACGAGCAGTACTTC

D: TRBD2
J: TRBJ2-5
size: -
V: TRBV7-2
CDR3: CASRPPGLAGEAQYF
DNA: TGTGCCAGCAGACCTCCGGGACTAGCGGGGGAGGCCCAGTACTTC

D: TRBD1
J: TRBJ2-7
size: -
V: TRBV7-2
CDR3: CASSRDRASYEQYF
DNA: TGTGCCAGCAGCCGGGACAGGGCTTCCTACGAGCAGTACTTC

D: TRBD1
J: TRBJ1-4
size: -
V: TRBV28
CDR3: CASSPGTVNEKLFF
DNA: TGTGCCAGCAGTCCCGGGACAGTTAATGAAAAACTGTTTTTT

D: -
J: TRBJ1-1
size: -
V: TRBV7-3
CDR3: CASSLTSGVLEAFF
DNA: TGTGCCAGCAGCTTAACCTCGGGGGTTTTGGAAGCTTTCTTT

D: TRBD1
J: TRBJ2-3
size: -
V: TRBV29-1
CDR3: CSGWKGQAGTDTQYF
DNA: TGCAGCGGTTGGAAGGGACAGGCAGGCACAGATACGCAGTATTTT

D: TRBD2
J: TRBJ2-1
size: -
V: TRBV7-9
CDR3: CASSTSGSPYNEQFF
DNA: TGTGCCAGCAGCACCAGCGGGAGTCCCTACAATGAGCAGTTCTTC

D: -
J: TRBJ2-1
size: -
V: TRBV7-2
CDR3: CASSLEARPPQNEQFF
DNA: TGTGCCAGCAGCTTAGAGGCGAGGCCGCCCCAAAATGAGCAGTTCTTC

D: TRBD1
J: TRBJ1-5
size: -
V: TRBV28
CDR3: CASKIRDRTGQPQHF
DNA: TGTGCCAGCAAGATCCGGGACAGGACTGGTCAGCCCCAGCATTTT

D: -
J: TRBJ2-1
size: -
V: TRBV18
CDR3: CASSPFGGSYNEQFF
DNA: TGTGCCAGCTCTCCCTTCGGGGGCTCCTACAATGAGCAGTTCTTC

D: -
J: TRBJ1-1
size: -
V: TRBV29-1
CDR3: CSVDRRAGGTEAFF
DNA: TGCAGCGTTGATCGCAGGGCCGGGGGCACTGAAGCTTTCTTT

D: TRBD1
J: TRBJ1-2
size: once
V: TRBV7-9
CDR3: CASTLGDRGIGGYTF
DNA: TGTGCCAGCACCTTAGGGGACAGGGGGATTGGTGGCTACACCTTC

D: TRBD2
J: TRBJ2-3
size: -
V: TRBV2
CDR3: CASGLIAGEDTQYF
DNA: TGTGCCAGCGGGTTAATAGCGGGAGAAGATACGCAGTATTTT

D: TRBD1
J: TRBJ2-7
size: -
V: TRBV9
CDR3: CASSATGDYGREQYF
DNA: TGTGCCAGCAGCGCCACAGGGGATTATGGGCGCGAGCAGTACTTC

D: -
J: TRBJ1-2
size: once
V: TRBV4-2
CDR3: CASSQEDGQPYGYTF
DNA: TGTGCCAGCAGCCAAGAGGATGGACAGCCCTATGGCTACACCTTC